Listed here is a single T cell receptor beta chain. Healthy bone marrow donors made up the donor group. Germline values: CDR1 SGHTA, CDR2 FQGNSA. The trim removed 3 bases at V and 5 bases at J, leaving 8 bases unmatched. The CDR3 totals 15 residues. The sample comes from a study of cytomegalovirus exposure and HLA in healthy donors. The PCR used 60 Vbeta and 13 Jbeta primers. Source study methods: Counted up in a later analysis, unique TCR beta chains came to around 80 million, with around 9.9 million shared. TCRdb's copy holds only in-frame clones and misses some; the assay was immunoSEQ multiplex PCR. V, J and clone size are taken as reported in that table, and D and trimming were inferred from the DNA itself. The data hold about 57,000 clones, with 83% observed a single time.

Specimen: PBMCs. J is TRBJ1-1 and V is TRBV7-2; 8 nucleotides match TRBD1. This receptor was obtained from a man younger than 45 in good health and CMV-seronegative. The DNA for the CDR3 is TGTGCCAGCAGCTTGCTCGACAGGGGACGGACTGAAGCTTTCTTT. Translation gives CASSLLDRGRTEAFF.